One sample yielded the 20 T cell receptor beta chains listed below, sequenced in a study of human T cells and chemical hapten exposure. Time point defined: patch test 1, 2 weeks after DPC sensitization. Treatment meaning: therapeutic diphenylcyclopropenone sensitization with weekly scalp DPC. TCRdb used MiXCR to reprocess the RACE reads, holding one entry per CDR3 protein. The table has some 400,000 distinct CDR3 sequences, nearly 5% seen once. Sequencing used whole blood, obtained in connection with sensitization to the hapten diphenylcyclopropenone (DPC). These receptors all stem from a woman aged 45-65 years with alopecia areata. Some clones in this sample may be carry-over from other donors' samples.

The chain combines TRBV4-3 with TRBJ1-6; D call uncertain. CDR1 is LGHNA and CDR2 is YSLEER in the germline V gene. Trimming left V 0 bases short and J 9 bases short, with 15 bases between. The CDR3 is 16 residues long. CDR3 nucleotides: TGCGCCAGCAGCCAAGAATTCGACACAATAGTTTCACCCCTCCACTTT. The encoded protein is CASSQEFDTIVSPLHF.

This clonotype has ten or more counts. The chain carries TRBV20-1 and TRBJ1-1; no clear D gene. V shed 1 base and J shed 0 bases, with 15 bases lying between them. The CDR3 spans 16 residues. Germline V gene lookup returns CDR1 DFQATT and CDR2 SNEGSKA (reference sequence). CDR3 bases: TGCAGTGCTAGAGCCGGGGTACACTCAATGAACACTGAAGCTTTCTTT. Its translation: CSARAGVHSMNTEAFF.

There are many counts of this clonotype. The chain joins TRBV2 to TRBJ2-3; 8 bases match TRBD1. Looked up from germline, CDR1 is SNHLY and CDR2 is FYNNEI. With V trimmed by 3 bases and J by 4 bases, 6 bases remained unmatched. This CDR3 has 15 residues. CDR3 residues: CASSDRTGFADTQYF. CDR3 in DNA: TGTGCCAGCAGTGATAGGACAGGGTTCGCAGATACGCAGTATTTT.

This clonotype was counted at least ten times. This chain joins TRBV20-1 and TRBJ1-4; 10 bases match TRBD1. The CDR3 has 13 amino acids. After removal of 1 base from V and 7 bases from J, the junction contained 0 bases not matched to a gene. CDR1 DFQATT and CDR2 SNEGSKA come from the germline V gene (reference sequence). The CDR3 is CSARGTGGEKLFF. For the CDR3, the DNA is TGCAGTGCTAGAGGGACAGGGGGTGAAAAACTGTTTTTT.

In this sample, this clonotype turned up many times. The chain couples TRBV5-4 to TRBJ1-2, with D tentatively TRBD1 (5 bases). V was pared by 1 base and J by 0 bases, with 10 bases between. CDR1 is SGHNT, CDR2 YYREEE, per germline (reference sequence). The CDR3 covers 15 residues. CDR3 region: CASSLSGPANYGYTF. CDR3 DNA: TGTGCCAGCAGCTTGTCGGGGCCTGCTAACTATGGCTACACCTTC.

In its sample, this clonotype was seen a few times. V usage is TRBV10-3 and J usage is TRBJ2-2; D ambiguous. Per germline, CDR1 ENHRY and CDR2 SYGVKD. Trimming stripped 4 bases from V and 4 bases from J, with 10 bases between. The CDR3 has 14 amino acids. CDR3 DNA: TGTGCCATCAGTGGGGTCGGAGCCACCGGGGAGCTGTTTTTT. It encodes CAISGVGATGELFF.

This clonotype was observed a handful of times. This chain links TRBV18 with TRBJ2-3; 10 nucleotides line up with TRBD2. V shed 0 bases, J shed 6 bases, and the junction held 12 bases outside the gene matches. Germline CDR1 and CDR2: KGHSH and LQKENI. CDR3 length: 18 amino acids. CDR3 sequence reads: CASSPPVVGTSARDTQYF. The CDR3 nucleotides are TGTGCCAGCTCACCACCGGTGGTCGGGACTAGCGCCAGGGATACGCAGTATTTT.

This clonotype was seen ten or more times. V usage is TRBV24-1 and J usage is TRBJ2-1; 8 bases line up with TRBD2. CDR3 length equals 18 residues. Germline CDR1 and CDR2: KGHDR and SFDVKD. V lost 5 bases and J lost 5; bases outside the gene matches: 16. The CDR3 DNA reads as TGTGCCACCAGTGGGCCCTCGAAGCGGGAGCTTACACACAATGAGCAGTTCTTC. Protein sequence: CATSGPSKRELTHNEQFF.

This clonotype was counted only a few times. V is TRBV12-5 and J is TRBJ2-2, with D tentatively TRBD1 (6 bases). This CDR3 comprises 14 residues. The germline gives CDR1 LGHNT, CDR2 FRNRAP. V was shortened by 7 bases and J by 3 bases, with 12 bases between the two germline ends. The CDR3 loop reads CASVPDSYTGELFF. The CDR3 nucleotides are TGTGCTAGTGTCCCGGACAGCTACACCGGGGAGCTGTTTTTT.

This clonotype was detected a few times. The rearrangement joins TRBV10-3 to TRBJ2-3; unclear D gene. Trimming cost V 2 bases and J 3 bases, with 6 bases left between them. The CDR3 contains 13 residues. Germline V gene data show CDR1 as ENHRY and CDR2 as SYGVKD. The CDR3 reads CAISEPRTDTQYF. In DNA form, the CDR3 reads TGTGCCATCAGTGAGCCCCGGACAGATACGCAGTATTTT.

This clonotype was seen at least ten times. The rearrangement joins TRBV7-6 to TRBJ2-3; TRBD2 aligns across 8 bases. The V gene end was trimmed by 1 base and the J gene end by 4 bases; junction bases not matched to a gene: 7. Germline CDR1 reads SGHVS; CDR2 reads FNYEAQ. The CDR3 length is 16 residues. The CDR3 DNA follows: TGTGCCAGCAGCTTAGAGAGCGGCGGGAGGTCAGATACGCAGTATTTT. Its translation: CASSLESGGRSDTQYF. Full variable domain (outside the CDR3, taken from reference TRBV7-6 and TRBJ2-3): GAGVSQSPRYKVTKRGQDVALRCDPISGHVSLYWYRQALGQGPEFLTYFNYEAQQDKSGLPNDRFSAERPEGSISTLTIQRTEQRDSAMYRCASSLESGGRSDTQYFGPGTRLTVL.

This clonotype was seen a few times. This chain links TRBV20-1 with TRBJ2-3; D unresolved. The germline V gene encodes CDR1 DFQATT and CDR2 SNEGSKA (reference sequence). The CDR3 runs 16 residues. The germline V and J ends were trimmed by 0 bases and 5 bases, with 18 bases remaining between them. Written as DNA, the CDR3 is TGCAGTGCTAGAGACCTTTCGACGTCTCGGAGAGATACGCAGTATTTT. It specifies CSARDLSTSRRDTQYF.

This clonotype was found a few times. This CDR3 reads CASSTGGLRNTEAFF. The DNA for the CDR3 is TGTGCCAGCAGTACAGGTGGTCTTAGGAACACTGAAGCTTTCTTT. This chain joins TRBV7-2 and TRBJ1-1; perhaps TRBD1 as D (5 bases). Trimming took 6 bases from V and 1 from J, leaving 15 bases between them. The CDR3 runs to 15 residues. Per the germline V gene, CDR1 is SGHTA and CDR2 is FQGNSA. The full variable domain, in which reference TRBV7-2 and TRBJ1-1 provide the parts outside the CDR3, is GAGVSQSPSNKVTEKGKDVELRCDPISGHTALYWYRQSLGQGLEFLIYFQGNSAPDKSGLPSDRFSAERTGGSVSTLTIQRTQQEDSAVYLCASSTGGLRNTEAFFGQGTRLTVV.

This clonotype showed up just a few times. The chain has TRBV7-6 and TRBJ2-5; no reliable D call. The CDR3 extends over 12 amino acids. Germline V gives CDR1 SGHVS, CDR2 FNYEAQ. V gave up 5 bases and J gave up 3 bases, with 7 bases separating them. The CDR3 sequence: CASSAAEETQYF. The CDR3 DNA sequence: TGTGCCAGCAGCGCCGCCGAAGAGACCCAGTACTTC.

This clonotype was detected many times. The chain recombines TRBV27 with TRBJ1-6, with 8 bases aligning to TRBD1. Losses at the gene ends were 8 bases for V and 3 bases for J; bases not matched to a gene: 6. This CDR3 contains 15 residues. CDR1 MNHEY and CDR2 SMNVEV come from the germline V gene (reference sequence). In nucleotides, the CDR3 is TGTGCCAGCGGGACAGGATCCTACTATAATTCACCCCTCCACTTT. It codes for CASGTGSYYNSPLHF.

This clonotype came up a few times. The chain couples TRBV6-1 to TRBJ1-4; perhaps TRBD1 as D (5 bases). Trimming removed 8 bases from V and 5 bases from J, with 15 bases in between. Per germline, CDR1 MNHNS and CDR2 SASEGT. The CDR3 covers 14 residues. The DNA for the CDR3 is TGTGCCAGCTCTGTAGTAAGGGGAAATGAAAAACTGTTTTTT. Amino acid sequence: CASSVVRGNEKLFF.

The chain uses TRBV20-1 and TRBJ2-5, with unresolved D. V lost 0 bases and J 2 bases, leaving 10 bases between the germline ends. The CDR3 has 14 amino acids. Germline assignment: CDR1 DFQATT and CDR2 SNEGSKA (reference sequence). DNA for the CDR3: TGCAGTGCTAGAGATCTGGCATATCAAGAGACCCAGTACTTC. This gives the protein CSARDLAYQETQYF.

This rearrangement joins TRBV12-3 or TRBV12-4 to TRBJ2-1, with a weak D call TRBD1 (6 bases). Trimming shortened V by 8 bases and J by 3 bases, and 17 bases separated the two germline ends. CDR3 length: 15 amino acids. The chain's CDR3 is CASGGRDGLYNEQFF. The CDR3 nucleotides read TGTGCCAGCGGGGGCAGGGACGGCCTCTACAATGAGCAGTTCTTC.

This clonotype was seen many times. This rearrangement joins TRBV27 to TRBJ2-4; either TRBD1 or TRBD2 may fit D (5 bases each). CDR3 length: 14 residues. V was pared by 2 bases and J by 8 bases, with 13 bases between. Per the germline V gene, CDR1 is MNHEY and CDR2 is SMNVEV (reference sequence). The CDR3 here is CASSLVTGLDIQYF. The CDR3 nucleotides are TGTGCCAGCAGTTTAGTTACGGGGCTGGACATTCAGTACTTC.

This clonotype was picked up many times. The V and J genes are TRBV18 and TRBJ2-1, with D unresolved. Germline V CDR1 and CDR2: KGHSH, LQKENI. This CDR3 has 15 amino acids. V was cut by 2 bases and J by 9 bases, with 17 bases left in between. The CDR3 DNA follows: TGTGCCAGCTCACCAGTGGAAAGGTCCGGCAGTGAGCAGTTCTTC. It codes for CASSPVERSGSEQFF.